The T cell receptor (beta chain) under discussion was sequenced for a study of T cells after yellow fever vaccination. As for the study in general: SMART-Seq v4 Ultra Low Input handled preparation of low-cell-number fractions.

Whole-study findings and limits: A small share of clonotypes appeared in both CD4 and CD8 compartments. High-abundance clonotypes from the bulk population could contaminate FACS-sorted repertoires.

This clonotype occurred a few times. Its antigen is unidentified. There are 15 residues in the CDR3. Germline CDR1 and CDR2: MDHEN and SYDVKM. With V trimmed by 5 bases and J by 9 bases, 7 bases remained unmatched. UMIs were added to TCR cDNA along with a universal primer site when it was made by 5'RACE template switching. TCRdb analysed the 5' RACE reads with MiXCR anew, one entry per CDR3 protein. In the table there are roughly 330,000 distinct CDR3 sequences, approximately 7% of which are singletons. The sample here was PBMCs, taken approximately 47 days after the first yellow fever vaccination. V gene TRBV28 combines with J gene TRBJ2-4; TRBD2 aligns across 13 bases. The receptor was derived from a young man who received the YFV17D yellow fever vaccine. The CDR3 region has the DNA TGTGCCAGCAGTAGACTAGCGGGGGGTATCGGCATTCAGTACTTC. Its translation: CASSRLAGGIGIQYF. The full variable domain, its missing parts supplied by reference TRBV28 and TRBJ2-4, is DVKVTQSSRYLVKRTGEKVFLECVQDMDHENMFWYRQDPGLGLRLIYFSYDVKMKEKGDIPEGYSVSREKKERFSLILESASTNQTSMYLCASSRLAGGIGIQYFGAGTRLSVL.